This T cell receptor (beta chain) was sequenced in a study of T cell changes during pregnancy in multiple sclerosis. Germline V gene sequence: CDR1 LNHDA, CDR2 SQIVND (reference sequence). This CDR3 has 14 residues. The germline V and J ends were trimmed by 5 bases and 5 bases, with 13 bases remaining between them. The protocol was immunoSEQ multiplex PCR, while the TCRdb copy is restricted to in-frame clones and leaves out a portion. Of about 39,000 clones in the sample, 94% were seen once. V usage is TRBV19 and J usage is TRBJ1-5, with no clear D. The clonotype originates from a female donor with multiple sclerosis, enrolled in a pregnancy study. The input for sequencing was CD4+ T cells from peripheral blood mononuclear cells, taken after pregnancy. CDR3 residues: CASSRGSSYQPQHF. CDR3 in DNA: TGTGCCAGTAGTCGGGGATCTTCTTATCAGCCCCAGCATTTT.